The clone carrying this T cell receptor (beta chain) was counted a few times. The sample carries other DNA sequences with the same CDR3. Measured with immunoSEQ multiplex PCR; TCRdb has only the in-frame clones, and not every one. Found here are 640,000 or so clones, more than 70% of them singletons; the top ten hold less than 2%. Germline V gene lookup returns CDR1 SGHAT and CDR2 FQNNGV. The V and J ends lost 5 bases and 4 bases, in that order; junction bases with no gene match: 5. CDR3 length equals 14 residues. The data belong to a study of shared clonotypes between healthy human individuals. This clonotype was obtained from a woman aged 30 to 39 in good health. J is TRBJ2-7 and V is TRBV11-2; TRBD2 matches at 10 bases. The sequenced material came from memory CD4+ T cells sorted from blood. The subset was: CD45RA-negative fraction. As DNA, the CDR3 is TGTGCCAGCAGCCCAGCGGGAGGGCCTTACGAGCAGTACTTC. Protein: CASSPAGGPYEQYF.